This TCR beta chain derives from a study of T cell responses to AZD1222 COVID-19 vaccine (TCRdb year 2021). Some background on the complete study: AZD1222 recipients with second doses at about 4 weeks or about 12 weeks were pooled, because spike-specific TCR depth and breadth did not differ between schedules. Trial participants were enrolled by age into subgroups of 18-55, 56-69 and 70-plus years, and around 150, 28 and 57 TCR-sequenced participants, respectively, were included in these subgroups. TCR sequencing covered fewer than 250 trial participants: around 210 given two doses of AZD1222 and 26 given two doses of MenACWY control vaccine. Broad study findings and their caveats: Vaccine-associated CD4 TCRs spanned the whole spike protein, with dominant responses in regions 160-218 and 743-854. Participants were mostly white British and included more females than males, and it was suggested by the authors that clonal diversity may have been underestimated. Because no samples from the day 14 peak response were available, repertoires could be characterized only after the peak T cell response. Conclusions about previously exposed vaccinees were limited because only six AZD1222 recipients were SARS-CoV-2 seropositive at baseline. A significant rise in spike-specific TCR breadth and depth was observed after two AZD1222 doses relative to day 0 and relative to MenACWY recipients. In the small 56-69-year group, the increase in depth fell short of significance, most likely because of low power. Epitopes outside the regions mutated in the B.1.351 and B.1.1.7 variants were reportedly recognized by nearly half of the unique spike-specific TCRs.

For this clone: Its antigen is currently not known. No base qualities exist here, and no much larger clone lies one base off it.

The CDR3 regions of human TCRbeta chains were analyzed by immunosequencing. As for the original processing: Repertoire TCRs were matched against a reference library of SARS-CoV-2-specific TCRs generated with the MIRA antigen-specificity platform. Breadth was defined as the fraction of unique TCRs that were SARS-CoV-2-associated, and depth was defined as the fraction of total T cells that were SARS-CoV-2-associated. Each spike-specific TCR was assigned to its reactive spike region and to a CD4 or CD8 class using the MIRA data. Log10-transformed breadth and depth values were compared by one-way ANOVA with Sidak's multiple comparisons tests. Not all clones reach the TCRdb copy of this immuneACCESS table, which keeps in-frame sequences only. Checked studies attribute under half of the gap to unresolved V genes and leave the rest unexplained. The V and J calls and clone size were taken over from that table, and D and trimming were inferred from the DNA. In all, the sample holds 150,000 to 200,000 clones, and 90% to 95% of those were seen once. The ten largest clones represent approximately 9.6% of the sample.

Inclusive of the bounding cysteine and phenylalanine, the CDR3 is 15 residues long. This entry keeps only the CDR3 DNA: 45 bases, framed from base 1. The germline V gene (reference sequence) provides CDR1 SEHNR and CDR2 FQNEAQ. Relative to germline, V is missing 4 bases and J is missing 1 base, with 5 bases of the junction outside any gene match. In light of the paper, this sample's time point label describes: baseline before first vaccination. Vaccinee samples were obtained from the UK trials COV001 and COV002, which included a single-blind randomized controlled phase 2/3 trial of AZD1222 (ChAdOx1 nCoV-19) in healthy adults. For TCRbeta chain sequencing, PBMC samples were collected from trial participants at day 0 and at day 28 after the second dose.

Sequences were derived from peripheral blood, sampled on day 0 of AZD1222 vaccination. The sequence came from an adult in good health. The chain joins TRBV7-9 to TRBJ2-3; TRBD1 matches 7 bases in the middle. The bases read TGTGCCAGCAGCTCGACAGGGCCCCGCACAGATACGCAGTATTTT. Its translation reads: CASSSTGPRTDTQYF. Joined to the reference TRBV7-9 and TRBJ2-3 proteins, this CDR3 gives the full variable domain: DTGVSQNPRHKITKRGQNVTFRCDPISEHNRLYWYRQTLGQGPEFLTYFQNEAQLEKSRLLSDRFSAERPKGSFSTLEIQRTEQGDSAMYLCASSSTGPRTDTQYFGPGTRLTVL.